Given below is one TCR beta chain in context. PCR primers comprised 60 Vbeta and 13 Jbeta primers. Some clones are missing from TCRdb's copy, which holds only in-frame ones; the method was immunoSEQ multiplex PCR. This sample carries about 160,000 clones, 84% of them seen once, and the ten largest clones take under 6.5%. The data originate from a study of cytomegalovirus exposure and HLA in healthy donors. V shed 1 base, J shed 4 bases, and the junction held 7 bases outside the gene matches. The CDR3 is 15 amino acids. The V gene's germline CDR1 is SEHNR and CDR2 FQNEAQ (reference sequence). The sequenced sample was PBMCs. The TCR comes from a man aged 50 to 59 in good health and CMV-seropositive. V and J are TRBV7-9 and TRBJ2-7, with TRBD1 matching over 7 bases. The CDR3 here is CASSLDRGGFYEQYF. In nucleotides, the CDR3 is TGTGCCAGCAGCTTAGACAGGGGCGGTTTTTACGAGCAGTACTTC.